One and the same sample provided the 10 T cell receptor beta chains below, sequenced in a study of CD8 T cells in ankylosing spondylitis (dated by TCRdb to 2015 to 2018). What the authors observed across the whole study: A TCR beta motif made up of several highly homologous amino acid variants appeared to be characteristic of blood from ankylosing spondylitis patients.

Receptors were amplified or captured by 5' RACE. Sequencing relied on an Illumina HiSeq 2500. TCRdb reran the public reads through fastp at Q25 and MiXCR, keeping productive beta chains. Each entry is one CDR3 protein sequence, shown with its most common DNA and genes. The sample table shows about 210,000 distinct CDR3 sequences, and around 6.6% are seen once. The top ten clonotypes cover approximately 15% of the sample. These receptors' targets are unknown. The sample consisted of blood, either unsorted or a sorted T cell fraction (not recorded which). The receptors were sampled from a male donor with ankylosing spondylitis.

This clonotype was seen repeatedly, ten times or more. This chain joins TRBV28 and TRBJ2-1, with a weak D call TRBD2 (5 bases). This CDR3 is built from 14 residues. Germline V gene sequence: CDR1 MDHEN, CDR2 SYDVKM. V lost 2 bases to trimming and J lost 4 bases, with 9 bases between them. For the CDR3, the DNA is TGTGCCAGCAGTTTAGCGGGCCCTTACAATGAGCAGTTCTTC. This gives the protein CASSLAGPYNEQFF.

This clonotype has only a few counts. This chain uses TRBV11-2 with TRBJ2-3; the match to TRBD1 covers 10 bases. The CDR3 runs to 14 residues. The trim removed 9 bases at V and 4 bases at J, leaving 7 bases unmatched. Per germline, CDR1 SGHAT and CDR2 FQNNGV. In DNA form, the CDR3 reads TGTGCCAGGTGGGGGACAGGGGTGGCAGATACGCAGTATTTT. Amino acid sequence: CARWGTGVADTQYF.

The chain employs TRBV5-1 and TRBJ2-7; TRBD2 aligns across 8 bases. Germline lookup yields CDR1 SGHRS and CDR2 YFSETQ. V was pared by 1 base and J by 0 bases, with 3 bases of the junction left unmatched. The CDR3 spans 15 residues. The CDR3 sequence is CASSLTSGNSYEQYF. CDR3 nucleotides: TGCGCCAGCAGCTTGACTAGCGGAAACTCCTACGAGCAGTACTTC.

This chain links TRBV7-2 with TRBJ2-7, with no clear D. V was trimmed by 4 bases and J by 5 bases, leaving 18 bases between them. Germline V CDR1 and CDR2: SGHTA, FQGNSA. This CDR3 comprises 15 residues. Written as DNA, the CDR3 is TGTGCCAGCAGCTCGGGCCCCTACTTTAACCACGAGCAGTACTTC. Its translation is CASSSGPYFNHEQYF.

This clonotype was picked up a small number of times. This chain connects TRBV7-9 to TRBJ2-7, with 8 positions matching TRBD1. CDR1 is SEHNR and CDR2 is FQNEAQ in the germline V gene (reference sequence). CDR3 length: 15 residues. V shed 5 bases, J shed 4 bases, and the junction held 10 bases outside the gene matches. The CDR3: CASSNRDRYYYEQYF. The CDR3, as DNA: TGTGCCAGCAGCAACCGGGACAGGTATTATTACGAGCAGTACTTC.

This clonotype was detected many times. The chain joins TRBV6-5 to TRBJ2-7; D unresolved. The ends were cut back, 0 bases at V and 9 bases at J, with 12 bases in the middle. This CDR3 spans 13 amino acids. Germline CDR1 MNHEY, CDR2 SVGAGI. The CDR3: CASSYSKTHVQYF. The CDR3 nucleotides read TGTGCCAGCAGTTACTCGAAGACCCACGTGCAGTACTTC.

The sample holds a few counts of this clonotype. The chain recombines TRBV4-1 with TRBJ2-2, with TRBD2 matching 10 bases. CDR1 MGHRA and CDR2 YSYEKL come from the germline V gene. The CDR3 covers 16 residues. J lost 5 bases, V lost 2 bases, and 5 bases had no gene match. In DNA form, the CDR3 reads TGCGCCAGCAGCCAAAGTGGAGCGGGGGGGACCGGGGAGCTGTTTTTT. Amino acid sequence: CASSQSGAGGTGELFF.

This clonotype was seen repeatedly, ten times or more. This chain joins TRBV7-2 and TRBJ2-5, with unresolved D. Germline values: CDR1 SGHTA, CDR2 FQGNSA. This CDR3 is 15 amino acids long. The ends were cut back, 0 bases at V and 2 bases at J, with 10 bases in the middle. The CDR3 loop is CASSLARHPQETQYF. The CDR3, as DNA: TGTGCCAGCAGCTTAGCGCGTCATCCACAAGAGACCCAGTACTTC.

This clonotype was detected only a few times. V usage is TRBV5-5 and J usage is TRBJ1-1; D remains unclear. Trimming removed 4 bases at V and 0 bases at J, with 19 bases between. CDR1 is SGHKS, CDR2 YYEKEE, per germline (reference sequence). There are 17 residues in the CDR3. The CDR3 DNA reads TGTGCCAGCAGCCCCCCCGGCGAGGCCTTTATGAACACTGAAGCTTTCTTT. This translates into CASSPPGEAFMNTEAFF.

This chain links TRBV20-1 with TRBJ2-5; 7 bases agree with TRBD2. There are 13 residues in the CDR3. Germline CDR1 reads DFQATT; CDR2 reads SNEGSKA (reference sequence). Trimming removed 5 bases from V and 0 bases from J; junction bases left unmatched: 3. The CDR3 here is CSAAGTNQETQYF. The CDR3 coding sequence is TGCAGTGCTGCCGGGACTAACCAAGAGACCCAGTACTTC.